What follows is one T cell receptor (beta chain) and its context. Its antigen is unidentified. These data originate in a study of CD8 T cells in ankylosing spondylitis. General observations from the study: Characteristic, it appeared, of ankylosing spondylitis blood was a TCR beta motif of seven or eight highly homologous variants.

The CDR3 has 14 residues. The germline V gene encodes CDR1 SGHAT and CDR2 FQNNGV. The V gene end was trimmed by 1 base and the J gene end by 8 bases; junction bases not matched to a gene: 3. Molecular-barcoded quantitative 5'-RACE produced these TCR beta libraries. In TCRdb, the 5' RACE reads were re-called with MiXCR into one record per CDR3 protein. The sample has about 280,000 distinct CDR3 sequences; 20% are singletons. The source is a male donor with ankylosing spondylitis or in good health (not recorded which). The chain links TRBV11-2 to TRBJ2-1, with 9 bases fitting TRBD1. What was sequenced was blood, either unsorted or a sorted T cell fraction (not recorded which). This CDR3 reads CASSLGGTGHEQFF. The CDR3 nucleotides read TGTGCCAGCAGCTTAGGGGGGACAGGGCATGAGCAGTTCTTC.